The entry that follows covers one T cell receptor (beta chain) sequence. Because it lacks the conserved phenylalanine or tryptophan at the end, this CDR3 is likely a read error. TCR beta VDJ combinations and CDR3 sequences were profiled from genomic DNA. TCRdb re-called the reads through MiXCR, storing one row per CDR3 protein. The table shows around 200,000 distinct CDR3 sequences, with roughly half occurring only once. These data are taken from a study of CD8+CD57+ T cells in acquired aplastic anemia. Turning to the study itself: Healthy donors averaged roughly 11 million reads for CD4+ cells.

The CDR3 has 18 residues. Trimming removed 4 bases from V and 0 bases from J; junction bases left unmatched: 12. Germline V CDR1 and CDR2: MGHDK, SYGVNS. V and J are TRBV25-1 and TRBJ2-7; 10 nucleotides line up with TRBD1. The sequenced sample was sorted CD4+, CD8+, or CD8+CD57+ T cells (not recorded which) from PBMCs. The receptor was isolated from a human donor in good health, serving as a control. CDR3 amino acids: CASSGTSPGTGVSYEQYS. The CDR3 DNA follows: TGTGCCAGCAGTGGCACCTCCCCCGGGACAGGGGTCTCCTACGAGCAGTACTCC.